This note documents a single T cell receptor (beta chain) sequence. The antigen is not known. These data are taken from a study of siplizumab effects on memory and regulatory T cells. Using immunoSEQ multiplex PCR, the repertoire was profiled, and TCRdb retains in-frame clones only, with some absent. The sample holds roughly 56,000 clones, over 90% seen once. Study-wide results and caveats: Mappable CD4+ clones that were alloreactive averaged roughly 69% Treg-derived with siplizumab versus 25% to 30% in controls.

The germline V gene encodes CDR1 MNHEY and CDR2 SVGAGI. Trimming stripped 0 bases from V and 0 bases from J, with 7 bases between. CDR3 size: 15 residues. The chain joins TRBV6-5 to TRBJ2-3; D is perhaps TRBD2 (5 bases). The receptor was isolated from a human donor in good health. Sequenced input: CD8+ T cells sorted from blood. The CDR3 loop is CASSYSPGSTDTQYF. The CDR3 DNA is TGTGCCAGCAGTTACTCGCCGGGAAGCACAGATACGCAGTATTTT.